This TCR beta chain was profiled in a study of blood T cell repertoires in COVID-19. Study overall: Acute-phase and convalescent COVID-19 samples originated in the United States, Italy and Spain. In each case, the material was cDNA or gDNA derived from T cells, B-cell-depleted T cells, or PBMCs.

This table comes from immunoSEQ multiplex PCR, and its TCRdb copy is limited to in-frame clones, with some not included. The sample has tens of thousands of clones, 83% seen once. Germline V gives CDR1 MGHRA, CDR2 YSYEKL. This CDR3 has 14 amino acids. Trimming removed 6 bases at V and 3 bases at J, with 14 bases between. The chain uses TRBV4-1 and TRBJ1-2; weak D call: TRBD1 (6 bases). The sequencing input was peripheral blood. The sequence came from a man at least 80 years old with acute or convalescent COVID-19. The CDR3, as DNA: TGCGCCAGCAGTCACGCAGGGGATCACTATGGCTACACCTTC. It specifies CASSHAGDHYGYTF.